This TCR beta chain appears in the sequencing data of a study of CD8+ T cells in alopecia areata. Study-wide findings and caveats: Relative to normal scalp, lesional scalp, especially alopecia totalis/universalis, showed higher clonality. Resident alphabeta T cells of normal skin are also sequenced in scalp samples.

Lesional scalp punch biopsies and peripheral blood came from alopecia areata patients. RNA was extracted and reverse transcribed into cDNA as the sequencing template. Sequencing was performed with immunoSEQ multiplex PCR; in TCRdb, only in-frame clones are kept and a portion is missing. The sample lists some 30,000 clones, roughly 80% occurring once. Regarding this clone: Antigen specificity is unknown.

Trimming took off 4 bases at V and 4 bases at J, with 26 bases between the two ends. The CDR3 is made up of 18 amino acids. Germline V lookup: CDR1 SGHTA, CDR2 FQGTGA. The sequence came from a human donor with alopecia areata. This chain links TRBV7-3 with TRBJ2-7; the D gene is possibly TRBD2 (5 bases). Sequencing was performed on NKG2D-low CD8+ T cells sorted from blood. CDR3 in amino acids: CASSWERVGGWARYEQYF. The CDR3 DNA sequence: TGTGCCAGCAGCTGGGAAAGGGTCGGCGGGTGGGCTCGGTACGAGCAGTACTTC.